The 31 T cell receptor beta chains below all came from one sample that was sequenced in a study of regulatory T cells in long-lasting Graves disease. Researchers made TCR beta libraries by using iRepertoire HTBI primers and running Arm-PCR on CDR3 regions. TCRdb ran MiXCR on the multiplex PCR reads and lists one entry per CDR3 protein. Found here are 350,000 to 500,000 distinct CDR3 sequences, 13% to 15% of them singletons; the top ten hold about a sixth. Documented time point: newly diagnosed GD, antithyroid drugs for less than 3 months. From PBMCs, RNA was extracted and then used to make the TCR library. These records were also assigned to another study, of T cells in Graves' hyperthyroidism and ophthalmopathy.

Sequences were derived from peripheral blood mononuclear cells (PBMCs), sampled at new diagnosis, from a patient treated with antithyroid drugs. Every receptor here comes from a woman in her fifties or sixties with Graves disease.

The chain joins TRBV29-1 to TRBJ2-2; D ambiguous. V was shortened by 3 bases and J by 6 bases, with 8 bases between the two germline ends. The CDR3 spans 12 residues. Germline V lookup: CDR1 SQVTM, CDR2 ANQGSEA. The DNA for the CDR3 is TGCAGCGTTGACTTGGGATCCGGGGAGCTGTTTTTT. This codes for CSVDLGSGELFF.

The chain links TRBV4-1 to TRBJ2-7; tentative D call: TRBD1 (8 bases). Germline V gives CDR1 MGHRA, CDR2 YSYEKL. The V and J ends lost 1 base and 2 bases respectively, with 18 bases between them. The CDR3 contains 17 residues. Here the CDR3 reads CASSQAPLTGGAYEQYF. CDR3 in DNA: TGCGCCAGCAGCCAAGCCCCCTTAACAGGGGGGGCCTACGAGCAGTACTTC.

This clonotype was observed at least ten times. J is TRBJ2-1 and V is TRBV28; a possible D gene is TRBD2 (5 bases). The CDR3 is made up of 16 amino acids. V lost 0 bases and J 1 base, leaving 10 bases between the germline ends. Germline CDR1 MDHEN, CDR2 SYDVKM. The CDR3 region has the DNA TGTGCCAGCAGTTTATGGGGAACGGGATCCTACAATGAGCAGTTCTTC. It encodes CASSLWGTGSYNEQFF. Supplemented by reference TRBV28 and TRBJ2-1, the full variable domain reads DVKVTQSSRYLVKRTGEKVFLECVQDMDHENMFWYRQDPGLGLRLIYFSYDVKMKEKGDIPEGYSVSREKKERFSLILESASTNQTSMYLCASSLWGTGSYNEQFFGPGTRLTVL.

In this sample, this clonotype turned up a few times. CDR3 sequence (DNA): TGTGCCTGGAGCGCCGGGAGAACTACCGATACGCAGTATTTT. Protein: CAWSAGRTTDTQYF. The chain recombines TRBV30 with TRBJ2-3, with TRBD2 as a possible D gene (6 bases). The ends were cut back, 3 bases at V and 6 bases at J, with 16 bases in the middle. The CDR3 is made up of 14 amino acids. Germline loops: CDR1 GTSNPN, CDR2 SVGIG (reference sequence).

This clonotype appeared many times. The gene calls are TRBV5-1 and TRBJ2-7, with D tentatively TRBD2 (6 bases). V was clipped by 4 bases and J by 2 bases, with 13 bases between them. This CDR3 is 14 amino acids long. Germline V gene lookup returns CDR1 SGHRS and CDR2 YFSETQ. CDR3 protein: CASSPGTDTYEQYF. CDR3 nucleotides: TGCGCCAGCAGCCCTGGGACTGACACCTACGAGCAGTACTTC.

This clonotype was seen more than once but under ten times. The chain recombines TRBV11-2 with TRBJ2-4; D remains unclear. The germline CDR1 and CDR2 sequences are SGHAT and FQNNGV. V lost 4 bases and J lost 3, with 19 bases in between. This CDR3 is built from 17 residues. Here the CDR3 reads CASSSHLRFGDKNIQYF. As DNA, the CDR3 is TGTGCCAGCAGCTCCCACCTGCGGTTTGGGGACAAAAACATTCAGTACTTC.

In this sample, this clonotype turned up many times. The rearrangement uses TRBV11-3 and TRBJ2-7; 7 positions agree with TRBD1. Looked up from germline, CDR1 is SGHNT and CDR2 is YENEEA. Germline trimming cut 5 bases from V and 3 bases from J; bases unmatched to any gene: 7. CDR3 size: 14 residues. The CDR3 coding sequence is TGTGCCAGCAGCCCGGGACAGACACGCTACGAGCAGTACTTC. As protein: CASSPGQTRYEQYF.

This clonotype showed up many times. V and J are TRBV20-1 and TRBJ2-1; TRBD2 agrees at 14 bases. In germline, CDR1 is DFQATT, CDR2 SNEGSKA (reference sequence). J lost 7 bases, V lost 3 bases, and 8 bases had no gene match. The CDR3 is 16 amino acids. The CDR3: CSASPWTSGRPNEQFF. In DNA form, the CDR3 reads TGCAGTGCTAGCCCCTGGACTAGCGGGAGGCCTAATGAGCAGTTCTTC.

This clonotype has just a few counts. The V and J genes are TRBV7-9 and TRBJ2-1, with 9 bases matching TRBD2. This CDR3 spans 14 amino acids. V trimming: 3 bases; J trimming: 10 bases; junction bases outside the gene matches: 7. Germline V gives CDR1 SEHNR, CDR2 FQNEAQ (reference sequence). The CDR3 loop is CASSFSTSGQEQFF. DNA for the CDR3: TGTGCCAGCAGCTTTTCGACTAGCGGACAAGAGCAGTTCTTC.

The rearrangement links TRBV6-4 to TRBJ2-1; D gene unclear. V was shortened by 3 bases and J by 0 bases, with 15 bases between the two germline ends. The CDR3 length is 17 residues. Germline CDR1 and CDR2: MRHNA and SNTAGT. CDR3 sequence: CASSDHPPSSSYNEQFF. The CDR3 region has the DNA TGTGCCAGCAGTGATCACCCACCCTCAAGCTCCTACAATGAGCAGTTCTTC.

This clonotype showed up many times. V usage is TRBV5-1 and J usage is TRBJ2-3; no reliable D call. CDR1 is SGHRS and CDR2 is YFSETQ in the germline V gene. V was cut by 2 bases and J by 4 bases, with 14 bases left in between. This CDR3 contains 15 residues. Written as DNA, the CDR3 is TGCGCCAGCAGCTTACTATCTAATCCCGCAGATACGCAGTATTTT. As protein: CASSLLSNPADTQYF.

With regard to this clonotype: It may be a read error: a sequence one base away is much more abundant. The J gene is TRBJ2-5, the V gene TRBV28; TRBD1 might be the D (6 bases). V was trimmed by 10 bases and J by 2 bases, leaving 20 bases between them. This CDR3 has 15 amino acids. Germline V gene lookup returns CDR1 MDHEN and CDR2 SYDVKM. The CDR3 DNA is TGTGCCACTCGGTTGCCAGGGGCAAAACAAGAGACCCAGTACTTC. Translating it yields CATRLPGAKQETQYF. Full variable domain (remainder filled in from reference TRBV28 and TRBJ2-5): DVKVTQSSRYLVKRTGEKVFLECVQDMDHENMFWYRQDPGLGLRLIYFSYDVKMKEKGDIPEGYSVSREKKERFSLILESASTNQTSMYLCATRLPGAKQETQYFGPGTRLLVL.

This clonotype was seen repeatedly, ten times or more. The chain joins TRBV20-1 to TRBJ1-1, with D maybe TRBD1 (5 bases). Germline lookup yields CDR1 DFQATT and CDR2 SNEGSKA (reference sequence). V was pared by 1 base and J by 4 bases, with 10 bases between. The CDR3 length is 13 residues. The CDR3 protein is CSARGGISTEAFF. The CDR3 DNA reads TGCAGTGCTAGAGGGGGGATCTCCACTGAAGCTTTCTTT.

V gene TRBV10-3 combines with J gene TRBJ2-7, with TRBD2 matching over 12 bases. The CDR3 is made up of 14 amino acids. The junction had 1 base not matched to a gene; V was cut back by 4 bases and J by 3 bases. Germline CDR1 is ENHRY and CDR2 is SYGVKD. This CDR3 is CAISGLAGDYEQYF. The CDR3 DNA is TGTGCCATCAGTGGACTAGCGGGGGACTACGAGCAGTACTTC.

V is TRBV28 and J is TRBJ2-7; TRBD1 or TRBD2 may be the D gene (5 bases each). This CDR3 region has 19 residues. V lost 4 bases to trimming and J lost 0 bases, with 25 bases between them. Germline V gene data show CDR1 as MDHEN and CDR2 as SYDVKM. CDR3 sequence: CASSSPYGTGRTSSYEQYF. CDR3 nucleotide sequence: TGTGCCAGCAGTTCACCCTATGGGACCGGACGGACTTCCTCCTACGAGCAGTACTTC.

In its sample, this clonotype was seen many times. The genes are TRBV12-3 or TRBV12-4 and TRBJ1-6; D might be TRBD1 (6 bases). The CDR3 length is 18 residues. The V gene lost 6 bases and the J gene lost 1 base, with 19 bases spanning the gap. The CDR3 is CASRAIRGGMSYNSPLHF. The CDR3 nucleotides are TGTGCCAGCAGGGCCATTAGAGGGGGGATGTCCTATAATTCACCCCTCCACTTT.

The V gene is TRBV28, the J gene TRBJ2-1, with D possibly TRBD2 on 6 matching bases. The CDR3 contains 15 residues. Per the germline V gene, CDR1 is MDHEN and CDR2 is SYDVKM. V lost 4 bases, J lost 7 bases, and 17 bases lay in between. CDR3 nucleotide sequence: TGTGCCAGCAGTTGGGTCGGAGTAGGAGGGAATGAGCAGTTCTTC. This codes for CASSWVGVGGNEQFF.

This clonotype was seen many times. This chain uses TRBV5-1 with TRBJ1-1; 8 bases are shared with TRBD1. Germline V gives CDR1 SGHRS, CDR2 YFSETQ. The CDR3 runs to 15 residues. J gave up 6 bases and V 4 bases, and 11 bases lay outside the gene matches. CDR3 nucleotide sequence: TGCGCCAGCAGCAACGGACAGGGTAAGGGGGCTGAAGCTTTCTTT. This sequence encodes CASSNGQGKGAEAFF.

The V gene is TRBV11-2, the J gene TRBJ2-3, with 9 bases lining up with TRBD2. V lost 3 bases to trimming and J lost 3 bases; unmatched junction nucleotides: 10. The CDR3 sequence is 17 residues long. Germline assignment: CDR1 SGHAT and CDR2 FQNNGV. The CDR3 is CASSLRASGILTDTQYF. The CDR3 nucleotides read TGTGCCAGCAGCTTGCGGGCTAGCGGGATCTTAACAGATACGCAGTATTTT.

This clonotype was counted a few times. The chain employs TRBV29-1 and TRBJ2-1, with 9 nucleotides matching TRBD2. The CDR3 runs to 13 residues. After removal of 5 bases from V and 5 bases from J, the junction contained 4 bases not matched to a gene. From germline, CDR1 is SQVTM and CDR2 ANQGSEA. CDR3 nucleotide sequence: TGCAGCGTTTTTAGCGGGAGCAACAATGAGCAGTTCTTC. As protein: CSVFSGSNNEQFF.

At least ten counts were recorded for this clonotype. The V call is TRBV15, the J call TRBJ2-5; 9 positions agree with TRBD1. Germline CDR1 LNHNV, CDR2 YYDKDF (reference sequence). This CDR3 is built from 14 residues. Unmatched junction bases numbered 3, after V lost 3 bases and J lost 4 bases. CDR3 sequence: CATSRDRGGETQYF. In DNA form, the CDR3 reads TGTGCCACCAGCAGGGACAGGGGTGGAGAGACCCAGTACTTC.

The chain carries TRBV19 and TRBJ2-1; D could derive from TRBD1 or TRBD2 (5 bases each). Deletions cut 1 base from V and 5 bases from J, with 12 bases between. The CDR3 is 15 residues long. Looked up from germline, CDR1 is LNHDA and CDR2 is SQIVND (reference sequence). Here the CDR3 DNA reads TGTGCCAGTAGTATAGTCGGGACGGACCACAATGAGCAGTTCTTC. It is translated as CASSIVGTDHNEQFF.

This sequence joins TRBV5-1 and TRBJ2-7, with D maybe TRBD2 (6 bases). The CDR3 consists of 14 residues. The germline V gene has CDR1 SGHRS and CDR2 YFSETQ. Trimming took 0 bases from V and 4 from J, leaving 11 bases between them. CDR3 residues: CASSLASEGYEQYF. The DNA of the CDR3 is TGCGCCAGCAGCTTGGCTTCGGAGGGATACGAGCAGTACTTC. Complete variable domain (other parts from reference TRBV5-1 and TRBJ2-7): KAGVTQTPRYLIKTRGQQVTLSCSPISGHRSVSWYQQTPGQGLQFLFEYFSETQRNKGNFPGRFSGRQFSNSRSEMNVSTLELGDSALYLCASSLASEGYEQYFGPGTRLTVT.

The table lists this clonotype with many counts. No DNA is shown, since the ends of the CDR3 on it are uncertain; the CDR3 is the one TCRdb lists. The V and J genes are TRBV12-3 or TRBV12-4 and TRBJ2-7. Ends included, the CDR3 has 17 residues. CDR3 loop: CASSLTFGSDNSYEQYF.

This clonotype was observed at least ten times. The chain uses TRBV7-8 and TRBJ2-1, with TRBD1 identical over 9 bases. There are 18 residues in the CDR3. Trimming took 2 bases from V and 0 from J; bases not matched to a gene: 8. The germline V gene has CDR1 SGHVS and CDR2 FQNEAQ. The CDR3 is CASSLTRQGVSSYNEQFF. CDR3 nucleotide sequence: TGTGCCAGCAGCTTAACGAGACAGGGGGTTAGCTCCTACAATGAGCAGTTCTTC.

With respect to this clonotype: With a much larger clone just one base away, this may be a read error. The chain recombines TRBV28 with TRBJ1-3; no firm D call. Germline V lookup: CDR1 MDHEN, CDR2 SYDVKM. Trimming removed 1 base from V and 0 bases from J, with 7 bases in between. The CDR3 has 15 residues. CDR3 sequence reads: CASSLFMISGNTIYF. CDR3 DNA: TGTGCCAGCAGTTTATTTATGATCTCTGGAAACACCATATATTTT.

The chain carries TRBV5-1 and TRBJ2-5; 7 bases are a match to TRBD2. CDR1 and CDR2 (germline): SGHRS, YFSETQ. The CDR3 sequence is 14 residues long. V was clipped by 2 bases and J by 1 base; unmatched bases: 2. In DNA form, the CDR3 reads TGCGCCAGCAGCTTCGGCGGGGGCCAAGAGACCCAGTACTTC. Encoded protein: CASSFGGGQETQYF. The full variable domain, rest sourced from reference TRBV5-1 and TRBJ2-5, is KAGVTQTPRYLIKTRGQQVTLSCSPISGHRSVSWYQQTPGQGLQFLFEYFSETQRNKGNFPGRFSGRQFSNSRSEMNVSTLELGDSALYLCASSFGGGQETQYFGPGTRLLVL.

This clonotype was seen repeatedly, ten times or more. The genes are TRBV6-1 and TRBJ1-4; D call uncertain. V lost 7 bases, J lost 8 bases, and 17 bases lay in between. CDR3 length: 14 residues. CDR1 is MNHNS, CDR2 SASEGT, per germline. CDR3 DNA sequence: TGTGCCAGCACAAACCCAGTGAATTGCGAAAAACTGTTTTTT. This translates into CASTNPVNCEKLFF.

As concerns this clonotype: Being one base from a much bigger clone, this may be a read error. Because it lacks the conserved phenylalanine or tryptophan at the end, this CDR3 is likely a read error. The V call is TRBV9, the J call TRBJ2-5; 10 bases agree with TRBD2. The CDR3 covers 15 residues. V shed 0 bases and J 5 bases; nucleotides not matched to a gene: 4. Germline-derived CDR1 and CDR2 are SGDLS and YYNGEE. The CDR3 is CASSVAAGGQETQYS. The CDR3, as DNA: TGTGCCAGCAGCGTAGCAGCGGGAGGGCAGGAGACCCAGTACTCC.

This clonotype was seen only a few times. The chain joins TRBV10-3 to TRBJ1-5; weak D call: TRBD1 (5 bases). CDR3 length: 13 residues. V gave up 7 bases and J gave up 5 bases, with 12 bases separating them. Germline V lookup: CDR1 ENHRY, CDR2 SYGVKD. CDR3: CAITQGVDQPQHF. In DNA, the CDR3 is TGTGCCATCACCCAGGGTGTGGATCAGCCCCAGCATTTT.

The rearrangement joins TRBV5-1 to TRBJ1-1, with D unclear. The CDR3 spans 13 residues. Germline V gene data show CDR1 as SGHRS and CDR2 as YFSETQ. The V end lost 2 bases, the J end lost 1 base, and 6 bases lay between the germline ends. The CDR3 region has the DNA TGCGCCAGCAGCTTTAACACGAACACTGAAGCTTTCTTT. Translated, it gives CASSFNTNTEAFF.